The 25 T cell receptor beta chains below come from one sample, sequenced in a study of T cell repertoires in cytomegalovirus infection. For these receptors, no antigen is known. Each CDR3 protein is one row after TCRdb ran MiXCR on the reads. The sample lists approximately 1,000,000 distinct CDR3 sequences, roughly 31% occurring once. The starting material was cultured CD8+ T cells from PBMCs, obtained from culture after CMV antigen stimulation. These receptor sequences come from a human donor in good health (CMV status not recorded). Some clones in this sample may be carry-over from other donors' samples.

This chain connects TRBV12-3 or TRBV12-4 to TRBJ1-6; D uncertain. V was cut by 3 bases and J by 8 bases, with 11 bases left in between. This CDR3 region has 14 residues. CDR3 residues: CASSFRSPDSPLHF. The DNA for the CDR3 is TGTGCCAGCAGTTTTCGGAGCCCCGATTCACCCCTCCACTTT.

The rearrangement uses TRBV27 and TRBJ2-3; D is perhaps TRBD1 (5 bases). Looked up from germline, CDR1 is MNHEY and CDR2 is SMNVEV (reference sequence). The CDR3 is 15 amino acids. The V gene lost 3 bases and the J gene lost 0 bases, with 10 bases spanning the gap. CDR3 sequence: CASSLGQRSTDTQYF. The CDR3 DNA follows: TGTGCCAGCAGTTTGGGGCAGCGTAGCACAGATACGCAGTATTTT.

This clonotype was picked up a small number of times. The CDR3 is CASSYYTRANEQFF. For the CDR3, the DNA is TGTGCCAGCAGTTACTATACCAGGGCAAATGAGCAGTTCTTC. This chain connects TRBV6-6 to TRBJ2-1, with D perhaps TRBD1 (5 bases). The germline V gene has CDR1 MNHNY and CDR2 SVGAGI (reference sequence). The CDR3 is made up of 14 amino acids. V gave up 1 base and J gave up 7 bases, with 11 bases separating them.

V gene TRBV4-1 combines with J gene TRBJ1-6, with TRBD1 as a possible D gene (5 bases). Germline V lookup: CDR1 MGHRA, CDR2 YSYEKL. The CDR3 covers 16 residues. The V end was cut by 1 base, the J end by 8 bases, with 15 bases between. CDR3 in DNA: TGCGCCAGCAGCCAAGGGGCATGGGGGGTTGATTCACCCCTCCACTTT. This gives the protein CASSQGAWGVDSPLHF.

V and J are TRBV6-2 or TRBV6-3 and TRBJ2-3; 7 bases align to TRBD2. This CDR3 is 12 amino acids long. CDR1 and CDR2 (germline): MNHEY, SVGEGT. V shed 5 bases and J 14 bases; nucleotides not matched to a gene: 10. As DNA, the CDR3 is TGTGCCAGCAGTCCCGGGACTACAATTTCGTATTTT. It specifies CASSPGTTISYF.

The rearrangement uses TRBV10-3 and TRBJ2-1; D is uncertain. The CDR3 consists of 12 residues. Germline values: CDR1 ENHRY, CDR2 SYGVKD. With 0 bases removed from V and 10 bases from J, the gap between germline ends came to 7 bases. The CDR3 coding sequence is TGTGCCATCAGTGAGTCCCTTAAGGAGCAGTTCTTC. Translated, it gives CAISESLKEQFF.

This clonotype was seen a few times. This CDR3 is CASSYRMGQGRNNQPQHF. The CDR3, as DNA: TGTGCCAGCAGTTACCGCATGGGACAGGGACGTAACAATCAGCCCCAGCATTTT. The gene calls are TRBV6-2 or TRBV6-3 and TRBJ1-5; the match to TRBD1 covers 9 bases. Germline V lookup: CDR1 MNHEY, CDR2 SVGEGT. The CDR3 is 18 amino acids. J lost 3 bases, V lost 2 bases, and 11 bases had no gene match.

This clonotype has just a few counts. A junction boundary mismatches the germline segment, possibly from a read error. This chain links TRBV7-7 with TRBJ1-6; maybe TRBD1 (5 bases). This CDR3 has 15 residues. CDR1 SSHAT and CDR2 FNYEAQ come from the germline V gene (reference sequence). CDR3 bases: TGTGCTAGCAGCTTAGATGGGGACGGTAATTCACCCCTCCACTTT. Translating it yields CASSLDGDGNSPLHF.

This chain joins TRBV7-6 and TRBJ1-2; 10 bases match TRBD1. The CDR3 is made up of 16 amino acids. The J segment lost 7 bases and the V segment lost 0 bases, leaving 8 bases of the junction unmatched. Germline lookup yields CDR1 SGHVS and CDR2 FNYEAQ. This chain's CDR3 is CASSLAGGQGFSGYTF. CDR3 sequence (DNA): TGTGCCAGCAGCTTAGCTGGGGGACAGGGGTTTAGTGGCTACACCTTC.

The gene calls are TRBV28 and TRBJ2-5; 8 bases fit TRBD1. The CDR3 sequence is 15 residues long. CDR1 is MDHEN, CDR2 SYDVKM, per germline. V was pared by 4 bases and J by 2 bases, with 6 bases of the junction left unmatched. The CDR3: CASSYGTGIQETQYF. CDR3 nucleotide sequence: TGTGCCAGCAGTTACGGGACAGGCATACAAGAGACCCAGTACTTC. Complete variable domain (other parts from reference TRBV28 and TRBJ2-5): DVKVTQSSRYLVKRTGEKVFLECVQDMDHENMFWYRQDPGLGLRLIYFSYDVKMKEKGDIPEGYSVSREKKERFSLILESASTNQTSMYLCASSYGTGIQETQYFGPGTRLLVL.

This clonotype turned up a few times. This chain joins TRBV7-8 and TRBJ2-1; 9 bases fit TRBD2. Trimming at V came to 1 base and at J to 7 bases, leaving 8 bases not matched to a gene. Germline V gene data show CDR1 as SGHVS and CDR2 as FQNEAQ. This CDR3 spans 16 amino acids. This chain's CDR3 is CASSLGARGGLNEQFF. CDR3 nucleotides: TGTGCCAGCAGCTTAGGGGCGCGGGGGGGCTTGAATGAGCAGTTCTTC.

The rearrangement links TRBV2 to TRBJ2-7; D is ambiguous. The CDR3 sequence is 11 residues long. The V gene's germline CDR1 is SNHLY and CDR2 FYNNEI. V lost 10 bases, J lost 4 bases, and 11 bases lay in between. The CDR3 region is CATNGGYEQYV. CDR3 bases: TGTGCCACGAACGGTGGGTACGAGCAGTACGTC.

This chain links TRBV4-1 with TRBJ1-1; D is ambiguous. Germline values: CDR1 MGHRA, CDR2 YSYEKL. V was cut by 0 bases and J by 11 bases, with 22 bases left in between. CDR3 size: 16 residues. The DNA for the CDR3 is TGCGCCAGCAGCCAAGATCGCGTACGTAAGGGAGTGTCGGCTTTCTTT. Its protein product is CASSQDRVRKGVSAFF.

The chain is built from TRBV5-4 and TRBJ1-1; unclear D gene. The germline gives CDR1 SGHNT, CDR2 YYREEE (reference sequence). Trimming took off 8 bases at V and 2 bases at J, with 13 bases between the two ends. CDR3 length equals 13 residues. The CDR3 DNA reads as TGTGCCAGTCAGGATCCTTACAACACTGAAGCTTTCTTT. Translating it yields CASQDPYNTEAFF. Looking up the rest from reference TRBV5-4 and TRBJ1-1 gives the full variable domain: ETGVTQSPTHLIKTRGQQVTLRCSSQSGHNTVSWYQQALGQGPQFIFQYYREEENGRGNFPPRFSGLQFPNYSSELNVNALELDDSALYLCASQDPYNTEAFFGQGTRLTVV.

This clonotype was detected ten times or more. This sequence joins TRBV12-3 or TRBV12-4 and TRBJ1-4; possibly TRBD1 for D (6 bases). V lost 3 bases to trimming and J lost 5 bases, with 7 bases between them. CDR3 length equals 13 residues. CDR3 amino acids: CASSFTGNEKLFF. Written as DNA, the CDR3 is TGTGCCAGCAGTTTTACAGGGAATGAAAAACTGTTTTTT.

The chain is built from TRBV19 and TRBJ2-2, with D unresolved. Germline-derived CDR1 and CDR2 are LNHDA and SQIVND (reference sequence). This CDR3 region has 17 residues. V lost 0 bases and J lost 3, with 14 bases in between. The CDR3 DNA reads as TGTGCCAGTAGTATAGATCCCGGGCCCCAGTACACCGGGGAGCTGTTTTTT. It is translated as CASSIDPGPQYTGELFF.

This clonotype was recorded at least ten times. The chain couples TRBV7-2 to TRBJ1-6; TRBD1 agrees at 7 bases. The CDR3 has 15 amino acids. Germline V gives CDR1 SGHTA, CDR2 FQGNSA. The V segment lost 4 bases and the J segment 4 bases; nucleotides outside the gene matches: 4. This CDR3 is CASSSRDRYNSPLHF. For the CDR3, the DNA is TGTGCCAGCAGCTCCCGGGACAGATATAATTCACCCCTCCACTTT.

There are a few counts of this clonotype. The gene calls are TRBV11-2 and TRBJ2-7, with unresolved D. CDR3 length: 15 amino acids. The V gene's germline CDR1 is SGHAT and CDR2 FQNNGV. Trimming removed 5 bases from V and 5 bases from J, with 19 bases in between. This CDR3 is CASSHPWGPRDEQYV. Written as DNA, the CDR3 is TGTGCCAGCAGCCATCCTTGGGGTCCCCGGGACGAGCAGTACGTC.

This clonotype was seen repeatedly, ten times or more. This chain connects TRBV6-5 to TRBJ1-5; D gene uncertain. The CDR3 covers 13 residues. Germline V gene lookup returns CDR1 MNHEY and CDR2 SVGAGI. Deletions cut 6 bases from V and 5 bases from J, with 11 bases between. CDR3 coding DNA: TGTGCCAGCAGCCATCTTGGGGATCAGCCCCAGCATTTT. It yields the protein CASSHLGDQPQHF.

The rearrangement links TRBV7-6 to TRBJ2-1, with 11 positions matching TRBD2. CDR1 and CDR2 (germline): SGHVS, FNYEAQ. The CDR3 totals 14 residues. The J segment lost 10 bases and the V segment lost 0 bases, leaving 2 bases of the junction unmatched. The CDR3 sequence: CASSLAPSGGEQFF. The CDR3 DNA follows: TGTGCCAGCAGCTTAGCGCCTAGCGGGGGGGAGCAGTTCTTC.

There are a few counts of this clonotype. This chain uses TRBV7-9 with TRBJ2-7; TRBD1 matches 9 bases. From germline, CDR1 is SEHNR and CDR2 FQNEAQ (reference sequence). Germline trimming cut 4 bases from V and 3 bases from J; bases unmatched to any gene: 16. This CDR3 is built from 18 residues. This chain's CDR3 is CASSSYPSPQGAGYEQYV. The CDR3 region has the DNA TGTGCCAGCAGCTCCTATCCCTCCCCACAGGGGGCTGGCTACGAGCAGTACGTC.

CDR3 bases: TGCGCCAGCAGCCAAGATCGCAACTCGGGGGAGACCCAGTACTTC. Translating gives CASSQDRNSGETQYF. The chain uses TRBV4-1 and TRBJ2-5, with a tentative D call TRBD2 (5 bases). Trimming pared 0 bases from V and 5 bases from J, leaving 13 bases between. Per germline, CDR1 MGHRA and CDR2 YSYEKL. The CDR3 totals 15 residues.

This chain links TRBV7-9 with TRBJ1-1; D unresolved. In germline, CDR1 is SEHNR, CDR2 FQNEAQ (reference sequence). Trimming took 7 bases from V and 9 from J, leaving 12 bases between them. CDR3 length: 11 amino acids. The CDR3 protein is CASTSILQAFF. DNA for the CDR3: TGTGCCAGCACCTCAATCCTACAAGCTTTCTTT.

V and J are TRBV28 and TRBJ2-7; tentative D call: TRBD1 (6 bases). This CDR3 spans 13 amino acids. Trimming stripped 5 bases from V and 6 bases from J, with 14 bases between. Germline CDR1 reads MDHEN; CDR2 reads SYDVKM. Here the CDR3 reads CASSATGTGEQYV. In nucleotides, the CDR3 is TGTGCCAGCAGTGCTACAGGGACCGGCGAGCAGTACGTC.

This chain joins TRBV6-6 and TRBJ1-1, with D tentatively TRBD1 (6 bases). V was trimmed by 2 bases and J by 3 bases, leaving 13 bases between them. The germline CDR1 and CDR2 sequences are MNHNY and SVGAGI (reference sequence). This CDR3 spans 15 amino acids. The CDR3 is CASSYRGTGDTEAFF. In nucleotides, the CDR3 is TGTGCCAGCAGTTACAGGGGGACGGGAGACACTGAAGCTTTCTTT.